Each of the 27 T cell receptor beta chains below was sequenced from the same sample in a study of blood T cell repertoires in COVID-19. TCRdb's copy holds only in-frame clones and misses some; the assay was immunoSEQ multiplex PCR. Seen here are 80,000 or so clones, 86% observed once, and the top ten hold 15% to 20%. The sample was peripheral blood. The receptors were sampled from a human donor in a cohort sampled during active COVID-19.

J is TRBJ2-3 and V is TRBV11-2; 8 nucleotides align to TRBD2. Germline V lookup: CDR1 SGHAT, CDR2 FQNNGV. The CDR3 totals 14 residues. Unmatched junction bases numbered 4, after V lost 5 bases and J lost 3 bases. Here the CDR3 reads CASSISGKTDTQYF. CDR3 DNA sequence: TGTGCCAGCAGCATTAGCGGGAAGACAGATACGCAGTATTTT.

The CDR3, as DNA: TGTGCCACCAGTGGCTGGGGGGCAGATACGCAGTATTTT. This encodes CATSGWGADTQYF. This chain uses TRBV24-1 with TRBJ2-3, with D perhaps TRBD2 (6 bases). Between the trimmed V and J ends, which lost 5 bases and 4 bases, there was a span of 9 bases. The CDR3 spans 13 residues. Germline V gives CDR1 KGHDR, CDR2 SFDVKD.

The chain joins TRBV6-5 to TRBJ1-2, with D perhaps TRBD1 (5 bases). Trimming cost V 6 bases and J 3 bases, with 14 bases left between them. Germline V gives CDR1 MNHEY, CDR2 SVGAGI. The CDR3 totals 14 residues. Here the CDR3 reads CASRDNTGYYGYTF. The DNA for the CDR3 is TGTGCCAGCAGAGATAATACAGGATACTATGGCTACACCTTC.

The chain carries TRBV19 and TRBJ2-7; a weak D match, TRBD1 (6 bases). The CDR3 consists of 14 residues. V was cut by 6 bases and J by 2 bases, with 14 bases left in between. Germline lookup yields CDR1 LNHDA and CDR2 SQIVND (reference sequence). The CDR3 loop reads CASSRKDSTYEQYF. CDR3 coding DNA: TGTGCCAGTAGCAGAAAGGACAGCACCTACGAGCAGTACTTC.

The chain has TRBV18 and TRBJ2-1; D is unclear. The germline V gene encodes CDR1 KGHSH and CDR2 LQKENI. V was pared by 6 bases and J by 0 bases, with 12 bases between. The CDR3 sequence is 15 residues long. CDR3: CASSLLESSYNEQFF. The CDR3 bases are TGTGCCAGCTCCCTCCTAGAAAGCTCCTACAATGAGCAGTTCTTC.

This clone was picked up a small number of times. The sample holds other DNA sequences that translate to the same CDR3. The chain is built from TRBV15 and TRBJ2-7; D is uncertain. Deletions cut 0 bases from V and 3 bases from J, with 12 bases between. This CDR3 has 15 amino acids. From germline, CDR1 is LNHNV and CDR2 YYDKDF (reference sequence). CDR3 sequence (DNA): TGTGCCACCAGCAGAGATCCAAACTCCGACTACGAGCAGTACTTC. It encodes CATSRDPNSDYEQYF.

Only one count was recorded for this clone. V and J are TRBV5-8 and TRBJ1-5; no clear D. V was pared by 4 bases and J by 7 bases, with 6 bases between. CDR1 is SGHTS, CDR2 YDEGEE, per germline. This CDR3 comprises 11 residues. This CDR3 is CASSVLQPQHF. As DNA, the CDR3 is TGTGCCAGCAGCGTACTACAGCCCCAGCATTTT.

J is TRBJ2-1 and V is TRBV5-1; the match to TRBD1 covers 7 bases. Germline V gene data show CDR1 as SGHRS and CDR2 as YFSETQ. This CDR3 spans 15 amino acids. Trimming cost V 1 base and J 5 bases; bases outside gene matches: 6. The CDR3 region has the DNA TGCGCCAGCAGCTTGTGGCCAGGGGGTGACAATGAGCAGTTCTTC. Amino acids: CASSLWPGGDNEQFF.

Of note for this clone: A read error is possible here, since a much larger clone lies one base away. The CDR3 coding sequence is TGTGCCAGCAGCCCGACAGGGAACACTGAAGCTTTCTTT. Residues: CASSPTGNTEAFF. The chain couples TRBV27 to TRBJ1-1; possible D gene TRBD1, 6 bases. Germline CDR1 and CDR2: MNHEY and SMNVEV (reference sequence). Trimming removed 6 bases from V and 1 base from J, with 9 bases in between. The CDR3 covers 13 residues.

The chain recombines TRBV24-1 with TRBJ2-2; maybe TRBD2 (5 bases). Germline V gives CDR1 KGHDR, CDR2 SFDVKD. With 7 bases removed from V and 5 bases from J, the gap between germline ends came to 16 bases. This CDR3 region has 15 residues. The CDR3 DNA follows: TGTGCCACCAGATCCGGTCGGAGGCCTACCGGGGAGCTGTTTTTT. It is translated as CATRSGRRPTGELFF.

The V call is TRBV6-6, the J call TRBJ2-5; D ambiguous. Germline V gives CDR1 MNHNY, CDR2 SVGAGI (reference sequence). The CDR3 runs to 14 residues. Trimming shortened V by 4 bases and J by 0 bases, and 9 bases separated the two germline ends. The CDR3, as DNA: TGTGCCAGCAGTTCCGGCGGCAACCAAGAGACCCAGTACTTC. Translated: CASSSGGNQETQYF.

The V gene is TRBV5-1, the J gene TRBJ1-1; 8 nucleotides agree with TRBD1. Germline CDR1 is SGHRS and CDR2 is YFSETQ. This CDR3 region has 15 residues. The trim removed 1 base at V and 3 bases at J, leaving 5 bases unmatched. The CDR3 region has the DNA TGCGCCAGCAGCTTGTATCAGGGGGCGGACACTGAAGCTTTCTTT. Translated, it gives CASSLYQGADTEAFF.

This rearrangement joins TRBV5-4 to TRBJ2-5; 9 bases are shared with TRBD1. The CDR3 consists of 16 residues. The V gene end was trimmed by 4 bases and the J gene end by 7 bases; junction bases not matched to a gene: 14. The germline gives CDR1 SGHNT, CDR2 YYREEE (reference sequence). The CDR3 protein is CASSEPGQGSSRTQYF. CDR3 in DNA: TGTGCCAGCAGCGAACCGGGACAGGGCTCTTCGCGGACCCAGTACTTC.

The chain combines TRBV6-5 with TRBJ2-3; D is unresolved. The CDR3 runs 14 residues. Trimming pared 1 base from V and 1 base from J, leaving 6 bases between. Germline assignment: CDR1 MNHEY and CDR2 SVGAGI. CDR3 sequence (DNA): TGTGCCAGCAGTTACTTAACGGGCACAGATACGCAGTATTTT. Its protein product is CASSYLTGTDTQYF.

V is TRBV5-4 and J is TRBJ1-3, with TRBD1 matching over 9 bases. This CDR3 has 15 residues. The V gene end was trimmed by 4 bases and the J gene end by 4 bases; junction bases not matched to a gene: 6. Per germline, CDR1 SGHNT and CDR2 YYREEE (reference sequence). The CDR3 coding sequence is TGTGCCAGCAGCCTACAGGGGGCGCAAGGAAACACCATATATTTT. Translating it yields CASSLQGAQGNTIYF.

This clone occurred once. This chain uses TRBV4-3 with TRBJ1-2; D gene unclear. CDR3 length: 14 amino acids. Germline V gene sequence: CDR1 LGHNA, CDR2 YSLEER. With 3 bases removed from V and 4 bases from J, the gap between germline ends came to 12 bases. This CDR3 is CASSQDHGGYGYTF. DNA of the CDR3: TGCGCCAGCAGCCAGGATCACGGCGGCTATGGCTACACCTTC.

In nucleotides, the CDR3 is TGTGCCAGCAGTGAAGAGGCACAGCGGGCCACTGAAGCTTTCTTT. It is translated as CASSEEAQRATEAFF. The chain joins TRBV2 to TRBJ1-1, with unresolved D. The CDR3 loop spans 15 amino acids. Germline loops: CDR1 SNHLY, CDR2 FYNNEI. The V end was cut by 1 base, the J end by 4 bases, with 13 bases between.

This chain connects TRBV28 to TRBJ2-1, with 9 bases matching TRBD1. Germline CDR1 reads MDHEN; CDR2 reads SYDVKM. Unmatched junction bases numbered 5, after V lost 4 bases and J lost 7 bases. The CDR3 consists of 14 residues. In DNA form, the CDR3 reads TGTGCCAGCAGTTGGTCGGACAGGGGTAATGAGCAGTTCTTC. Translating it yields CASSWSDRGNEQFF.

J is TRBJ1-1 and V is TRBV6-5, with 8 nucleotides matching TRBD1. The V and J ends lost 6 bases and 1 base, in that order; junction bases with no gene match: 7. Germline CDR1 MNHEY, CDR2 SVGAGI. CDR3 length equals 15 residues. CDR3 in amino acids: CASRGSGGANTEAFF. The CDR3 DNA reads TGTGCCAGCAGAGGATCAGGGGGCGCGAACACTGAAGCTTTCTTT.

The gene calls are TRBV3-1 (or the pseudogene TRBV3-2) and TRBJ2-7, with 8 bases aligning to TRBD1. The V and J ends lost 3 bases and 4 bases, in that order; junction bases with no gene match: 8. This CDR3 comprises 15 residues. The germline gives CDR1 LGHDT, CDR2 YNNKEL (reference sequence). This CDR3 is CASSHRRQGFYEQYF. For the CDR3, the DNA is TGTGCCAGCAGCCATCGAAGACAGGGGTTTTACGAGCAGTACTTC.

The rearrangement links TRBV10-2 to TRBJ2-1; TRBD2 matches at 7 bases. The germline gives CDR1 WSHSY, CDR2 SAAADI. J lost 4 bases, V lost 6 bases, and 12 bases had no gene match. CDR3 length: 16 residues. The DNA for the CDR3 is TGCGCCAGCAGGGCCCCTCCGGGGGGAGGGTACAATGAGCAGTTCTTC. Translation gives CASRAPPGGGYNEQFF.

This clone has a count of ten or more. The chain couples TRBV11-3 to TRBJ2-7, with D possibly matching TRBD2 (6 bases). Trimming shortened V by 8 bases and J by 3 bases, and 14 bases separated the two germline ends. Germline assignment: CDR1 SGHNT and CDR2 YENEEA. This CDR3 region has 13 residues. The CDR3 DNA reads TGTGCCAGCCTAGGAGGGGACGGCTACGAGCAGTACTTC. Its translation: CASLGGDGYEQYF.

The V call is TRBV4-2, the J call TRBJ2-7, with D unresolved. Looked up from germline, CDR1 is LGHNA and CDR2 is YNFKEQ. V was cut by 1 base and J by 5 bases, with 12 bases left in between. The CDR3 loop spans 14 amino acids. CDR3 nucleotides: TGTGCCAGCAGCCAAGCGGGTCGCCCAGACGAGCAGTACTTC. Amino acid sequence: CASSQAGRPDEQYF.

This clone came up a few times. The CDR3: CASSPASRKDYNEQFF. CDR3 nucleotides: TGTGCCAGCTCACCAGCCTCGAGGAAGGACTACAATGAGCAGTTCTTC. The chain links TRBV18 to TRBJ2-1; D is unresolved. This CDR3 spans 16 amino acids. Trimming pared 2 bases from V and 3 bases from J, leaving 14 bases between. Germline CDR1 KGHSH, CDR2 LQKENI.

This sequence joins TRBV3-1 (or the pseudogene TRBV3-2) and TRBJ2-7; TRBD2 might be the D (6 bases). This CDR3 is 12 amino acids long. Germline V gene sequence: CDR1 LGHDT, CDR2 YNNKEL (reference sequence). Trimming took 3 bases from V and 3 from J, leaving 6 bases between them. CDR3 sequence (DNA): TGTGCCAGCAGCCAGGGAGGCTACGAGCAGTACTTC. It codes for CASSQGGYEQYF.

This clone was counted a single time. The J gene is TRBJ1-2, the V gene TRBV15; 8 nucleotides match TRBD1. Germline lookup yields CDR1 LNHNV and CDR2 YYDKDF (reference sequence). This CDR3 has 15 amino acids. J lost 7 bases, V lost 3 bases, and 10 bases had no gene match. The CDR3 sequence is CATSSRRGPRAGYTF. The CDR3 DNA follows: TGTGCCACCAGCAGTCGCAGGGGGCCAAGGGCTGGCTACACCTTC.

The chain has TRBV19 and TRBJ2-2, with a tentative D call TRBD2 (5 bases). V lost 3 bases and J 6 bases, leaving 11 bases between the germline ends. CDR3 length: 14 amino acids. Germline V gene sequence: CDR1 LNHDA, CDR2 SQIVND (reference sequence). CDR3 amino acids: CASSILMGAGELFF. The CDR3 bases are TGTGCCAGTAGTATCCTGATGGGAGCCGGGGAGCTGTTTTTT. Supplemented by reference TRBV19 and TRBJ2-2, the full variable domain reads DGGITQSPKYLFRKEGQNVTLSCEQNLNHDAMYWYRQDPGQGLRLIYYSQIVNDFQKGDIAEGYSVSREKKESFPLTVTSAQKNPTAFYLCASSILMGAGELFFGEGSRLTVL.